What follows are 27 T cell receptor beta chains derived from one specimen sequenced in a study of T cell clusters in autoimmune cytopenias. One tube held mixed TRB-A and TRB-B primer pools for touch-down PCR. TCRdb reprocessed the multiplex PCR reads, with one entry per CDR3 protein and no DNA. This listing includes several thousand distinct CDR3 sequences. About 37,500 genome equivalents of blood DNA were amplified for TRB. These data were likewise used in another study, on T cell repertoires in aging, cancer and after chemotherapy.

Material: peripheral blood. The source of these receptors is a human donor in good health.

This chain uses TRBV19 with TRBJ1-4. The length of the CDR3 is 15 residues. The V gene's germline CDR1 is LNHDA and CDR2 SQIVND (reference sequence). CDR3 residues: CASSGQGLSNEKLFF.

By frequency, this clonotype registers medium-sized. The V and J genes are TRBV12-3 or TRBV12-4 and TRBJ2-7; there is no DNA to check the TCRdb D call of TRBD2. This CDR3 spans 12 amino acids. The CDR3 loop reads CASSLGSREQYF.

This chain joins TRBV6-1 and TRBJ2-1; TCRdb designates TRBD1, a call that cannot be tested without DNA. CDR3 size: 15 residues. CDR1 MNHNS and CDR2 SASEGT come from the germline V gene. CDR3 sequence: CASIPPGAPYNEQFF.

This chain joins TRBV4-2 and TRBJ2-5. The CDR3 length is 11 residues. Germline V gene lookup returns CDR1 LGHNA and CDR2 YNFKEQ. The CDR3 spells CASSHEGTQYF.

The gene calls are TRBV24-1 and TRBJ2-1. Looked up from germline, CDR1 is KGHDR and CDR2 is SFDVKD. This CDR3 contains 13 residues. The CDR3 is CATSEDGYNEQFF.

This clonotype is classed as medium-sized by frequency. The chain carries TRBV6-5 and TRBJ2-2; TCRdb returns TRBD1, unconfirmable since there is no DNA. This CDR3 comprises 15 residues. CDR1 is MNHEY, CDR2 SVGAGI, per germline. CDR3 in amino acids: CASSFGTGGKGELFF.

Measured by frequency, this clonotype is medium-sized. The V call is TRBV6-5, the J call TRBJ2-1; TCRdb returns TRBD2, unconfirmable since there is no DNA. The germline gives CDR1 MNHEY, CDR2 SVGAGI. The CDR3 sequence is 12 residues long. CDR3 sequence reads: CASSYGWEVQFF.

This clonotype is called medium-sized based on its frequency. This sequence joins TRBV13 and TRBJ2-2. This CDR3 has 12 residues. The germline gives CDR1 PRHDT, CDR2 FYEKMQ (reference sequence). This CDR3 is CASSLRTGELFF.

This clonotype is identified as medium-sized from frequency. V and J are TRBV6-5 and TRBJ1-3; absent DNA, TCRdb's TRBD1 call cannot be checked. The CDR3 is 15 residues long. Per germline, CDR1 MNHEY and CDR2 SVGAGI. This chain's CDR3 is CASSALQGTGNTIYF.

This rearrangement joins TRBV24-1 to TRBJ1-2; the D gene TCRdb calls, TRBD1, cannot be checked with no DNA. This CDR3 has 13 residues. The V gene's germline CDR1 is KGHDR and CDR2 SFDVKD. The CDR3 spells CATSGPAGSGYTF.

V is TRBV13 and J is TRBJ2-3; the D call from TCRdb, TRBD1, cannot be confirmed without DNA. The germline V gene encodes CDR1 PRHDT and CDR2 FYEKMQ (reference sequence). The CDR3 spans 15 residues. CDR3 loop: CASSLGTGPADTQYF.

In terms of frequency, this clonotype is medium-sized (0.01 to 0.1%). The genes are TRBV19 and TRBJ1-1; the TCRdb D gene call, TRBD1, has no DNA to confirm it. Germline CDR1 is LNHDA and CDR2 is SQIVND (reference sequence). This CDR3 comprises 12 residues. CDR3 loop: CASSAGTPEAFF.

J is TRBJ2-1 and V is TRBV6-2 or TRBV6-3. CDR1 MNHEY and CDR2 SVGEGT come from the germline V gene. The CDR3 extends over 13 amino acids. The CDR3 reads CASSYGANNEQFF.

The chain joins TRBV5-4 to TRBJ1-1; TCRdb lists TRBD1, though no DNA is available to test this call. The CDR3 is made up of 14 amino acids. CDR1 and CDR2 (germline): SGHNT, YYREEE (reference sequence). The CDR3 spells CASTSLGANTEAFF.

By frequency, this clonotype registers medium-sized. The chain joins TRBV19 to TRBJ1-6. The germline V gene has CDR1 LNHDA and CDR2 SQIVND (reference sequence). The CDR3 runs to 13 residues. The CDR3 here is CASSTGHNSPLHF.

Measured by frequency, this clonotype is medium-sized. The chain employs TRBV6-5 and TRBJ2-1. CDR3 length: 13 residues. CDR1 and CDR2 from the germline V gene are MNHEY and SVGAGI. Here the CDR3 reads CASSIDLDNEQFF.

This clonotype is classed as medium-sized by frequency. The genes are TRBV5-3 and TRBJ2-1. TRBV5-3 is an ORF, with its function uncertain. This CDR3 region has 11 residues. The CDR3 sequence is CARSLDDEQFF.

The genes are TRBV10-1 and TRBJ2-2; TCRdb designates TRBD2, a call that cannot be tested without DNA. CDR3 length equals 17 residues. Germline CDR1 is WNHNN and CDR2 is SYGVQD (reference sequence). The CDR3 reads CASNFGPGLAGDGELFF.

The CDR3 protein is CAWSLGGNTEAFF. V and J are TRBV30 and TRBJ1-1; lacking DNA, the TRBD1 call made by TCRdb goes unchecked. Germline V gene sequence: CDR1 GTSNPN, CDR2 SVGIG (reference sequence). The CDR3 is 13 amino acids.

This chain links TRBV7-9 with TRBJ1-5. Germline V gene data show CDR1 as SEHNR and CDR2 as FQNEAQ (reference sequence). CDR3 length: 13 residues. CDR3 sequence: CASSFQERQPQHF. Drawing the rest from reference TRBV7-9 and TRBJ1-5, the complete variable domain is DTGVSQNPRHKITKRGQNVTFRCDPISEHNRLYWYRQTLGQGPEFLTYFQNEAQLEKSRLLSDRFSAERPKGSFSTLEIQRTEQGDSAMYLCASSFQERQPQHFGDGTRLSIL.

The J gene is TRBJ1-1, the V gene TRBV19. Germline CDR1 reads LNHDA; CDR2 reads SQIVND (reference sequence). CDR3 size: 14 residues. This CDR3 is CASTISGGNTEAFF.

Frequency places this clonotype as medium-sized. The rearrangement uses TRBV19 and TRBJ1-6; with no DNA, the TCRdb D assignment of TRBD1 cannot be verified. The V gene's germline CDR1 is LNHDA and CDR2 SQIVND (reference sequence). The CDR3 is made up of 14 amino acids. Here the CDR3 reads CATRQGLRNSPLHF.

Measured by frequency, this clonotype is medium-sized. The chain carries TRBV27 and TRBJ2-5; TCRdb returns TRBD1, unconfirmable since there is no DNA. This CDR3 is built from 15 residues. CDR1 and CDR2 (germline): MNHEY, SMNVEV (reference sequence). The CDR3 reads CASSSDRAYQETQYF.

The chain joins TRBV13 to TRBJ2-7; TCRdb's D gene call, TRBD1, goes unchecked for lack of DNA. The CDR3 totals 15 residues. In germline, CDR1 is PRHDT, CDR2 FYEKMQ (reference sequence). Here the CDR3 reads CASSLEVVGGDEQYF.

The V call is TRBV30, the J call TRBJ2-5; without DNA, the TCRdb call of TRBD2 cannot be checked. The length of the CDR3 is 14 residues. Germline V gene sequence: CDR1 GTSNPN, CDR2 SVGIG (reference sequence). The CDR3 sequence is CASTGPGGGETQYF. Full variable domain (rest looked up from reference TRBV30 and TRBJ2-5): SQTIHQWPATLVQPVGSPLSLECTVEGTSNPNLYWYRQAAGRGLQLLFYSVGIGQISSEVPQNLSASRPQDRQFILSSKKLLLSDSGFYLCASTGPGGGETQYFGPGTRLLVL.

Frequency places this clonotype as medium-sized. The chain links TRBV12-3 or TRBV12-4 to TRBJ1-1. The CDR3 length is 13 residues. The chain's CDR3 is CASTPNLNTEAFF.

This clonotype is medium-sized (0.01 to 0.1%) by frequency. The chain employs TRBV29-1 and TRBJ1-1; the D gene TCRdb calls, TRBD1, cannot be checked with no DNA. The CDR3 is made up of 13 amino acids. Germline V gene lookup returns CDR1 SQVTM and CDR2 ANQGSEA. The CDR3 reads CSGSRAMNTEAFF.